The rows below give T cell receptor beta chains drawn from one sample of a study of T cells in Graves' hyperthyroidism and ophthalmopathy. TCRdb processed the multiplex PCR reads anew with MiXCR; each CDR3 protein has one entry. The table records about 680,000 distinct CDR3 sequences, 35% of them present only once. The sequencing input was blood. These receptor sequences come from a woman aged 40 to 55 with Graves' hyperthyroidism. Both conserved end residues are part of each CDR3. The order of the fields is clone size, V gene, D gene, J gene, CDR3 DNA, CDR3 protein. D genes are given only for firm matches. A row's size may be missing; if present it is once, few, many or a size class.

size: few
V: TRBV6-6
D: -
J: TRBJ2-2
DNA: TGTGCCAGCAATCGGCAACAGGGTAGCACCGGGGAGCTGTTTTTT
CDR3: CASNRQQGSTGELFF

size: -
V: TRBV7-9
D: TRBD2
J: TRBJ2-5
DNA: TGTGCCAGCAGCTTACACGGACTAGCGGGAGGGCCACAAGAGACCCAGTACTTC
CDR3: CASSLHGLAGGPQETQYF

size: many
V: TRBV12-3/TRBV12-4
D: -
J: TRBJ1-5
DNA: TGTGCCAGCAGTCCTACGTACAATCAGCCCCAGCATTTT
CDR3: CASSPTYNQPQHF

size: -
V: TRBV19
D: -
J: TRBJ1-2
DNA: TGTGCCAGTAGTAGCGGCGGGGGGGCCTACACCTTC
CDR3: CASSSGGGAYTF

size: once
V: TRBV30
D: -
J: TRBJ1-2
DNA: TGTGCCTGGAGTAGAATCGACTATGGCTACACCTTC
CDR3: CAWSRIDYGYTF

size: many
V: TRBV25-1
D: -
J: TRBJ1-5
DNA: TGTGCCAGTGGGGGGTATAGCAATCAGCCCCAGCATTTT
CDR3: CASGGYSNQPQHF

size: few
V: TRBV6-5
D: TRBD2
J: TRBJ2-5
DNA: TGTGCCAGCAGTTACGCGGCGGGAGTAGGTGAGACCCAGTACTTC
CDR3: CASSYAAGVGETQYF

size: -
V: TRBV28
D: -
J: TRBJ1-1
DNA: TGTGCCAGCACTTATGGGGCTGAAGCTTTCTTT
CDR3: CASTYGAEAFF

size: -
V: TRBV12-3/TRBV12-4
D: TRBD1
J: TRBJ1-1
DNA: TGTGCCAGCAGCGTCCAGGGGGCGAACACTGAAGCTTTCTTT
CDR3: CASSVQGANTEAFF

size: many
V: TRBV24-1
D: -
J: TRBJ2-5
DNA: TGTGCCACCAGTGTACCAGGGCTGGAGACCCAGTACTTC
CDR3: CATSVPGLETQYF

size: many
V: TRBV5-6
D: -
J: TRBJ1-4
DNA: TGTGCCAGCAAAGTGTGGACTAATGAAAAACTGTTTTTT
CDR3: CASKVWTNEKLFF

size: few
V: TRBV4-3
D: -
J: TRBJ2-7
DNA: TGCGCCAGCAGCCAAGAGACGAACTGGGGCTACGAGCAGTACTTC
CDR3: CASSQETNWGYEQYF

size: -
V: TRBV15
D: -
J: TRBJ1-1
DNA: TGTGCCACCAGCAGCTTGGACGGGATCCTGGGTCTGCAAACTGAAGCTTTCTTT
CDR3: CATSSLDGILGLQTEAFF

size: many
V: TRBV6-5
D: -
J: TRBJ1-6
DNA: TGTGCCAGCAGTGACAGTTTATCACCCCTCCACTTT
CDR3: CASSDSLSPLHF

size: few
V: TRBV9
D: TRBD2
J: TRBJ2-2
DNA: TGTGCCAGCAGCGTAGTAAGCGGGGGGGGCCGGGAGCTGTTTTTT
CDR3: CASSVVSGGGRELFF

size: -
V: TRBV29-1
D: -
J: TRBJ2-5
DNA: TGCAGCTCGGATTTGGGGACCCAGTACTTC
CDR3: CSSDLGTQYF

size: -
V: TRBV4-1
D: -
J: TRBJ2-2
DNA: TGCGCCAGCAGCCGATCCTATCCGAACACCAGGGAGCTGTTTTTT
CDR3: CASSRSYPNTRELFF

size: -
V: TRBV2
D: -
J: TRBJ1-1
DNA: TGTGCCAGCAGTGAATCCCATAGGGGGGACACTGAAGCTTTCTTT
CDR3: CASSESHRGDTEAFF

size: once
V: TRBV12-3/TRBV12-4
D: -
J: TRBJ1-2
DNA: TGTGCCGGCCCCCCCTCCACTTATGGCTACACCTTC
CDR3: CAGPPSTYGYTF

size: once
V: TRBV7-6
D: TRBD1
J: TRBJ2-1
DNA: TGTGCTAGCAGCCCCCGGACAGGGGTCAATGAGCAGTTCTTC
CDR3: CASSPRTGVNEQFF

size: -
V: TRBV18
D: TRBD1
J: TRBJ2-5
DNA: TGTGCCAGCTCACCACCGACAGGGCTCCAAGAGACCCAGTACTTC
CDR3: CASSPPTGLQETQYF

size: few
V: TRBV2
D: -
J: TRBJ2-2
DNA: TGTGCCAGCAGTGAAGAAAGGGGGCTAGCGCGGGGCCGGGAGCTGTTTTTT
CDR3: CASSEERGLARGRELFF

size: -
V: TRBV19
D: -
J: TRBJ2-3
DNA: TGTGCCAGTAGTATATCGGACAGCACAGATACGCAGTATTTT
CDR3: CASSISDSTDTQYF

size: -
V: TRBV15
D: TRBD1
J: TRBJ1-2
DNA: TGTGCCACCAGCAGAGATATAGGACAGGGTTACGGCTACACCTTC
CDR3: CATSRDIGQGYGYTF

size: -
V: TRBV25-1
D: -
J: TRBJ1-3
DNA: TGTGCCAGCAGTTATCGGGGCAGCCGATCTGGAAACACCATATATTTT
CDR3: CASSYRGSRSGNTIYF

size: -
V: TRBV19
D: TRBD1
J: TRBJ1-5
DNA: TGTGCCGGTAGATGGGTCGAAAGGGGGCTGAATCAGCCCCAGCATTTT
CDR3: CAGRWVERGLNQPQHF

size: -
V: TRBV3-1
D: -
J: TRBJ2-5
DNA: TGTGCCAGCAGCCAAAATCCGGGACAAGAGACCCAGTACTTC
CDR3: CASSQNPGQETQYF

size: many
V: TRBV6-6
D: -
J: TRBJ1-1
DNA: TGTGCCAGCACCTATGACAGTGGGAACACTGAAGCTTTCTTT
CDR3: CASTYDSGNTEAFF

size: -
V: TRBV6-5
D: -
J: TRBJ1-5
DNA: TGTGCCAGCAGTTACAGCCAGGCAGGGGATGGGCAGCCCCAGCATTTT
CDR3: CASSYSQAGDGQPQHF

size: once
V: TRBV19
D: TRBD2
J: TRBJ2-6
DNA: TGTGCCAGTAGTCCTAGCGGGATTACTGGGGCCAACGTCCTGACTTTC
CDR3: CASSPSGITGANVLTF

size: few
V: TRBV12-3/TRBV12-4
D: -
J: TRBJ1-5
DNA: TGTGCCAGCAGTTTATCGGGGGCCTATCAGCCCCAGCATTTT
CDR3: CASSLSGAYQPQHF

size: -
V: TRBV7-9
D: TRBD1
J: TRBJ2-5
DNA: TGTGCCAGGTCGGCAGGGACAGGGGGCGAGACCCAGTACTTC
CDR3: CARSAGTGGETQYF

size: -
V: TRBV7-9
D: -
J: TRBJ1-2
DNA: TGTGCCAGCAGCCACTCACAGGGTCCCTATGGCTACACCTTC
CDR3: CASSHSQGPYGYTF

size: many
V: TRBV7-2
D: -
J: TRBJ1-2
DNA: TGTGCCAGCAGCGGATACCGGGACCGCGGGAAAGGATGCACCTTC
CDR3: CASSGYRDRGKGCTF

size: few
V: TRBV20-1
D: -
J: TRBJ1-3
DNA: TGCAGTGCGGCCCCAGCGCCGGCTGGAAACACCATATATTTT
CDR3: CSAAPAPAGNTIYF

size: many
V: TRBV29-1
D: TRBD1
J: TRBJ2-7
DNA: TGCAGCGTGGGGGACAGCGCGACCTACGAGCAGTACTTC
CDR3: CSVGDSATYEQYF

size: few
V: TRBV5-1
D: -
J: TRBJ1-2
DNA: TGCGCCAGCAGCTTGGCAGAGGGCGGACGGGAGTATGGCTACACCTTC
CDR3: CASSLAEGGREYGYTF

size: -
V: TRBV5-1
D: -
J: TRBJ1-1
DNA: TGCGCCAGCAGCCAAGCGTCGGGGGTGAACACTGAAGCTTTCTTT
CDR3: CASSQASGVNTEAFF

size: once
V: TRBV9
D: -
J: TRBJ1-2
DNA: TGTGCCAGCAGCGGGGGCGTGAGTGGCTACACCTTC
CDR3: CASSGGVSGYTF

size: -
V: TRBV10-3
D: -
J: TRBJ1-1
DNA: TGTGCCAGCAGTTACACCCCCCGAACTGAAGCTTTCTTT
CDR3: CASSYTPRTEAFF

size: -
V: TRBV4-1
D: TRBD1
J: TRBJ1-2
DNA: TGCGCCAGCAGCCAAGGGTTTTCAACAGGGGAGTGGGGCTACACCTTC
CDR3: CASSQGFSTGEWGYTF

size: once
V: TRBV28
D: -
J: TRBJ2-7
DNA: TGTGCCAGCAGGCCAAGGACCACCTCCTACGAGCAGTACTTC
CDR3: CASRPRTTSYEQYF

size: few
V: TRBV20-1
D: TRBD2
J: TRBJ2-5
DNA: TGCAGTGCTAGAGTAGGACTAGCGGGAGTCGCAGAGACCCAGTACTTC
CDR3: CSARVGLAGVAETQYF

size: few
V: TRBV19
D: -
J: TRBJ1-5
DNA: TGTGCCAGTGAGGTCCTCCACTCTGTTGGCAATCAGCCCCAGCATTTT
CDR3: CASEVLHSVGNQPQHF

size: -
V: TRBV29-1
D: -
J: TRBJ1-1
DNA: TGCAGCCCCCTTGGGCAGGGCAGGACCACTGAAGCTTTCTTT
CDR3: CSPLGQGRTTEAFF

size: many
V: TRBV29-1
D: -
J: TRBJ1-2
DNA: TGCAGCGCTCTGGGACATCAAAACTATGGCTACACCTTC
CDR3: CSALGHQNYGYTF

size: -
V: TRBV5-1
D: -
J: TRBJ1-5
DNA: TGCGCCAGCAGCTCCGGGCTTGCAAATCAGCCCCAGCATTTT
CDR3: CASSSGLANQPQHF

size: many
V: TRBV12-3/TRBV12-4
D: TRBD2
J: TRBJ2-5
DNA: TGTGCCAGCAGAATAGCGGGGGAGACCCAGTACTTC
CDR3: CASRIAGETQYF

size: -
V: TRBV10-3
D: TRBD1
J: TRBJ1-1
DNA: TGTGCCGTCACAGGGGGAAACACTGAAGCTTTCTTT
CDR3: CAVTGGNTEAFF

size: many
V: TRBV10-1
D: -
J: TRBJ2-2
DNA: TGCGCCAGCAGTCCCCAGGTGGGACCCCACACCGGGGAGCTGTTTTTT
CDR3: CASSPQVGPHTGELFF